This T cell receptor (beta chain) was sequenced for a study of graft-versus-host responses after intestinal transplantation. Study summary: After anti-thymocyte globulin induction, recipients took tacrolimus and steroids for about 3 years. The study's findings and limits: HvG clone declines early post-transplant were associated with peak circulating GvH levels.

The protocol was immunoSEQ multiplex PCR, while the TCRdb copy is restricted to in-frame clones and leaves out a portion. The sample records 35,000 to 55,000 clones, 85% to 95% being singletons. About this clone itself: Its specificity is not known.

CDR1 and CDR2 from the germline V gene are SNHLY and FYNNEI. This CDR3 is built from 15 residues. This clonotype was sampled from a human patient who received an intestinal transplant, so some T cells may come from the graft donor. Material: PBMCs, obtained about 120 weeks after a first intestinal transplant, on the day of a second. The chain couples TRBV2 to TRBJ2-5; D is perhaps TRBD2 (6 bases). Judging by the DNA end, TRBJ2-7 fits better; the J call may be wrong. The CDR3 loop is CASSSPGEVTYEQYF. The CDR3 nucleotides are TGTGCCAGCTCCAGTCCCGGGGAGGTAACCTACGAGCAGTACTTC.